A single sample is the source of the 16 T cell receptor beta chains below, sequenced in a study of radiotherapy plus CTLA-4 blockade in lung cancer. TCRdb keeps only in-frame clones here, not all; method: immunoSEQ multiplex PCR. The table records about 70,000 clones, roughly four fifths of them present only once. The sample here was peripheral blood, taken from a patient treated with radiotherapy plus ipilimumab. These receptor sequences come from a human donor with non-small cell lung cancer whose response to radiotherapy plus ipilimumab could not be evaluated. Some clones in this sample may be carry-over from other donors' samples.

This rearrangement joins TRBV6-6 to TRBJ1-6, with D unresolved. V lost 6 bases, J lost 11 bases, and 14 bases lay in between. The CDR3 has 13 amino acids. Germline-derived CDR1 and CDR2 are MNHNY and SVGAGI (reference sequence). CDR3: CASRERSNPPLHF. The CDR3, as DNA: TGTGCCAGCAGGGAGCGGTCGAATCCACCCCTCCACTTT.

The CDR3 reads CASSIGTSFETQYF. The CDR3 DNA sequence: TGTGCCAGCAGTATTGGGACTAGTTTCGAGACCCAGTACTTC. This chain connects TRBV27 to TRBJ2-5, with 8 bases fitting TRBD2. Germline V gene lookup returns CDR1 MNHEY and CDR2 SMNVEV (reference sequence). CDR3 size: 14 residues. J lost 5 bases, V lost 5 bases, and 7 bases had no gene match.

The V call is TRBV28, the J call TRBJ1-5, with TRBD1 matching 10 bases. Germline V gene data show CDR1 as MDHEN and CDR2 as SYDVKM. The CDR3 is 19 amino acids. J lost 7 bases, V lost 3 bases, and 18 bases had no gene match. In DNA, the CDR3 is TGTGCCAGCAGTTTTCCTAAATTCCCCGGGACAGGGGAGGAACAGCCCCAGCATTTT. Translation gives CASSFPKFPGTGEEQPQHF.

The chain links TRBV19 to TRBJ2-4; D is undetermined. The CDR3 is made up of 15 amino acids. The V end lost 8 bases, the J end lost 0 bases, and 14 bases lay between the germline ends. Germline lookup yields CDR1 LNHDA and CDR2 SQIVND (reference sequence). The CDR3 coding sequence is TGTGCCAGTTCCTCTAATGATTTAGCCAAAAACATTCAGTACTTC. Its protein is CASSSNDLAKNIQYF.

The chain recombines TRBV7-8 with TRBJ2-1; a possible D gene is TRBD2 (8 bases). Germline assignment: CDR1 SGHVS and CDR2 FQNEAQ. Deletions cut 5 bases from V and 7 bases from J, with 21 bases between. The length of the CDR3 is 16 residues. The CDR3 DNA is TGTGCCAGCAGCCCCCTTTTCGGGGGGGACAGTAATGAGCAGTTCTTC. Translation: CASSPLFGGDSNEQFF. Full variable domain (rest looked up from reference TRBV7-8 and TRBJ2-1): GAGVSQSPRYKVAKRGQDVALRCDPISGHVSLFWYQQALGQGPEFLTYFQNEAQLDKSGLPSDRFFAERPEGSVSTLKIQRTQQEDSAVYLCASSPLFGGDSNEQFFGPGTRLTVL.

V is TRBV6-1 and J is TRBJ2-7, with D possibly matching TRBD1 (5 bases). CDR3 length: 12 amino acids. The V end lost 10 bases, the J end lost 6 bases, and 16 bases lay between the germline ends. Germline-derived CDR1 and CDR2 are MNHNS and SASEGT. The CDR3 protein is CATAKDTGEQYF. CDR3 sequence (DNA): TGTGCCACAGCGAAGGATACAGGCGAGCAGTACTTC.

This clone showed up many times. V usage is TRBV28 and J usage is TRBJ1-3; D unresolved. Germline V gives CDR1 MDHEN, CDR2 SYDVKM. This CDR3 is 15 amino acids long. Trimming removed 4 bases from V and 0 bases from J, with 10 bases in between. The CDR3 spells CASSSLGSSGNTIYF. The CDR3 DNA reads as TGTGCCAGCAGTTCCCTAGGGAGCTCTGGAAACACCATATATTTT.

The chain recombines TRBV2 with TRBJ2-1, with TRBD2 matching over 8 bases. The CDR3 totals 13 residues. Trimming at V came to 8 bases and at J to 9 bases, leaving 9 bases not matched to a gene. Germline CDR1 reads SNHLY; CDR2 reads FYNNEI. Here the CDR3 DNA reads TGTGCCAGCCCGGTCGGGGGGGCCAGTGAGCAGTTCTTC. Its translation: CASPVGGASEQFF.

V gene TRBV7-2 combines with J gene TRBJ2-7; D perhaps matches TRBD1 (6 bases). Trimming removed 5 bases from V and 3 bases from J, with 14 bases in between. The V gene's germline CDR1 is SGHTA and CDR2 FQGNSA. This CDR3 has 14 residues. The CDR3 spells CASSPRTERYEQYF. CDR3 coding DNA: TGTGCCAGCAGCCCCCGGACAGAACGCTACGAGCAGTACTTC.

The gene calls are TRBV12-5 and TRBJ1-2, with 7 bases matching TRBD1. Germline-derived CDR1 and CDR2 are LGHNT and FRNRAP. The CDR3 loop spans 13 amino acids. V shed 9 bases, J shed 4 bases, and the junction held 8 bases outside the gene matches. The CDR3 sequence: CASQTGKLYGYTF. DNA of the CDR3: TGTGCTAGCCAGACAGGGAAACTCTATGGCTACACCTTC.

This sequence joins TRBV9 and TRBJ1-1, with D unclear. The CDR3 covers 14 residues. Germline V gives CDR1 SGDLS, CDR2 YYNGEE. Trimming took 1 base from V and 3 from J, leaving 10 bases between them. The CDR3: CASSVRLADTEAFF. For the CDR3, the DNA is TGTGCCAGCAGCGTAAGGTTGGCGGACACTGAAGCTTTCTTT.

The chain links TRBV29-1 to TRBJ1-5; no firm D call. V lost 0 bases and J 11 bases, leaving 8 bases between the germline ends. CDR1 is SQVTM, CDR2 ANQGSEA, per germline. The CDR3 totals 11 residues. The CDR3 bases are TGCAGCGTTGAAGATGCGGGGTCCCAGCATTTT. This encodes CSVEDAGSQHF. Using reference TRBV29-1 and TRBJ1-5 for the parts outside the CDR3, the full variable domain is SAVISQKPSRDICQRGTSLTIQCQVDSQVTMMFWYRQQPGQSLTLIATANQGSEATYESGFVIDKFPISRPNLTFSTLTVSNMSPEDSSIYLCSVEDAGSQHFGDGTRLSIL.

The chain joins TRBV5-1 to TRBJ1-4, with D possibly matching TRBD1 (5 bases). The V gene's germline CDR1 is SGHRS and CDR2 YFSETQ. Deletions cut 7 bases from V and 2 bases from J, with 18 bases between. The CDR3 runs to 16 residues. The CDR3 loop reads CASSYSGSATNEKLFF. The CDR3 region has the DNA TGCGCCAGCTCCTATTCAGGGTCGGCTACTAATGAAAAACTGTTTTTT.

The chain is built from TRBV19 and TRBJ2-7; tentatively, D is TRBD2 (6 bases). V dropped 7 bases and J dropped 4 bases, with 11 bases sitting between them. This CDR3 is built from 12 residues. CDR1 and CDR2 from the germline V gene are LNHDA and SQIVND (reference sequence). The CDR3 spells CASISRGYEQYF. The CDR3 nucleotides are TGTGCCAGTATAAGTCGGGGGTACGAGCAGTACTTC.

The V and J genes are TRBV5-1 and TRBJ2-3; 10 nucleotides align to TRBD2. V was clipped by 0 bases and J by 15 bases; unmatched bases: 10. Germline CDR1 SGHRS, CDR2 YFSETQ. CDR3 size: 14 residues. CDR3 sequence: CASSLGDSGGPSYF. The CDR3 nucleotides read TGCGCCAGCAGCTTGGGGGATAGCGGGGGGCCCTCATATTTT.

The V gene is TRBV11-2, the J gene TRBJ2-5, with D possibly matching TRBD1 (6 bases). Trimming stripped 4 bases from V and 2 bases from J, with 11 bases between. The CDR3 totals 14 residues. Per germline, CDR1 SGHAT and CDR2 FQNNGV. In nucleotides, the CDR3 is TGTGCCAGCAGCTCCACAGGGTCTCAAGAGACCCAGTACTTC. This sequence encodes CASSSTGSQETQYF.